This T cell receptor (beta chain) originates from a study of blood T cell repertoires in COVID-19. Looking at the study overall: Acute and convalescent COVID-19 specimens originated in the United States, Italy and Spain. Nucleic acid was either cDNA or gDNA, and it came from T cells, B-cell-depleted T cells, or PBMCs.

Per the study methods: Researchers report that nucleated cell counts were estimated from reference gene primer amplification. The data were produced by immunoSEQ multiplex PCR, yet TCRdb's version contains in-frame clones alone and is incomplete. V and J calls and clone size are those listed in that table; D and trimming were worked out from the DNA. The profile covers some 200,000 clones, with approximately 85% appearing a single time and around 8% taken by the ten largest. The CDR3 runs to 13 residues. Germline CDR1 and CDR2: SGHNT and YYREEE (reference sequence). Trimming took off 0 bases at V and 1 base at J, with 4 bases between the two ends.

This receptor was obtained from a woman aged 60-75 years with acute or convalescent COVID-19. Sequenced input: peripheral blood. The chain links TRBV5-4 to TRBJ1-1; D remains ambiguous. The CDR3 sequence is CASSLAGNTEAFF. The CDR3 region has the DNA TGTGCCAGCAGCTTGGCCGGGAACACTGAAGCTTTCTTT.